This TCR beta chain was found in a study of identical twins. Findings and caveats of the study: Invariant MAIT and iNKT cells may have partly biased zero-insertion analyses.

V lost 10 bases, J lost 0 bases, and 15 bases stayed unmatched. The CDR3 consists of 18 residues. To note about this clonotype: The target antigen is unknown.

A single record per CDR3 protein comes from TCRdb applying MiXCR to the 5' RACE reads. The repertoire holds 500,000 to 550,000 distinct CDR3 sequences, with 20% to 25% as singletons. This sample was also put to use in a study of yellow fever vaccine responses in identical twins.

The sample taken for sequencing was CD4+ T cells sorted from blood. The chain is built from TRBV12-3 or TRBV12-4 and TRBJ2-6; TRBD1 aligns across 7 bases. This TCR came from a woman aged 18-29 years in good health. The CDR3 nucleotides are TGTGCCATCAGCCCCGGGGACAGCATGACCTCTGGGGCCAACGTCCTGACTTTC. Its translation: CAISPGDSMTSGANVLTF.